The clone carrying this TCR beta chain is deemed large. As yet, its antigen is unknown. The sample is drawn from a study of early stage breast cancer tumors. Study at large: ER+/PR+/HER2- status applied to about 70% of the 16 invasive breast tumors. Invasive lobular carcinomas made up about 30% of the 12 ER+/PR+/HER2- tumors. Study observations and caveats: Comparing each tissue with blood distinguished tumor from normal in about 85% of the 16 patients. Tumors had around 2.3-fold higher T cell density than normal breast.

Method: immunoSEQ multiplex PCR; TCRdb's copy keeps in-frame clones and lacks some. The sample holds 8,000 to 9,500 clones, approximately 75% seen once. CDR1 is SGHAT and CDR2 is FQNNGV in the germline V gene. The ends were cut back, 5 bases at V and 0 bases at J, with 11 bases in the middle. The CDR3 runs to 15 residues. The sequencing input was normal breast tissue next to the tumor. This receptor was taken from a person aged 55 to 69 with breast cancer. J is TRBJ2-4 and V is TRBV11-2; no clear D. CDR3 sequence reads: CASSAPLLAKNIQYF. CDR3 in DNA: TGTGCCAGCAGCGCCCCTCTACTAGCCAAAAACATTCAGTACTTC.